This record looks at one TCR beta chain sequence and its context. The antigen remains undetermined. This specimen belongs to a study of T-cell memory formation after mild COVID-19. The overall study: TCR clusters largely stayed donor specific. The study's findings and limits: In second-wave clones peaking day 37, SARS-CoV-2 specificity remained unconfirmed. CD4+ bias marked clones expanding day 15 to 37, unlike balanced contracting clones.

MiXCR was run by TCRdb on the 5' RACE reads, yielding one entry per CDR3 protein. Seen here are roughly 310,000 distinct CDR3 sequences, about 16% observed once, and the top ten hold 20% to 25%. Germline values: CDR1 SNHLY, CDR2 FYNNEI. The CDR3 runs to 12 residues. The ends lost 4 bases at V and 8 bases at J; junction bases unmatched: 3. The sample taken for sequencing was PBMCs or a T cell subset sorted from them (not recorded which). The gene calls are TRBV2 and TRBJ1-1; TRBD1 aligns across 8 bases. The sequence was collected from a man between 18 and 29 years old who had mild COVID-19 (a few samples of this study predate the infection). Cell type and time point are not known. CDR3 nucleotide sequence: TGTGCCAGCAGTGGTTCAGGGGGCGAAGCTTTCTTT. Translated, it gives CASSGSGGEAFF.